This TCR beta chain was recovered during a study of beta chain features in type 1 diabetes. The wider study: Patients and healthy donors were similar in age, gender and cell yields.

Every isolated RNA sample was fully reverse transcribed, so sequencing captured expressed TCRB transcripts. Libraries were prepared by immunoSEQ multiplex PCR; TCRdb keeps only in-frame clonotypes and omits some of them. The sample includes approximately 140,000 clones, about 7% seen only once; the top ten take more than 1.1%. Naive, central memory, regulatory and stem cell-like memory cells within the CD4+ compartment were sorted using CD45RO/CCR7/CD25/CD127/CD95/CD27. Sorted populations were all over 95% pure. With 5 bases removed from V and 0 bases from J, the gap between germline ends came to 11 bases. The CDR3 extends over 15 amino acids. Germline CDR1 reads SGHVS; CDR2 reads FNYEAQ.

The sample was central memory CD4+ T cells from blood. The TCR originated in a woman aged 25 to 39 in good health. This chain connects TRBV7-6 to TRBJ2-1, with D perhaps matching TRBD1 (5 bases). The CDR3 region is CASSLDTLSYNEQFF. CDR3 bases: TGTGCCAGCAGCCTGGACACCCTCTCCTACAATGAGCAGTTCTTC.